These T cell receptor beta chains were read from a single sample in a study of cytomegalovirus exposure and HLA in healthy donors. Only in-frame clones appear in the TCRdb table, and some are missing; sequencing was by immunoSEQ multiplex PCR. This repertoire shows approximately 180,000 clones, approximately 81% found once; its top ten account for about 2.2%. Source material: PBMCs. Every receptor here comes from a woman aged 30 to 39 in good health and CMV-seronegative. Each CDR3 is given with its conserved first and last residue. D genes are given only for firm matches. Only some rows state a clone size, as once, few, many or a class for expanded clones.

TRBJ2-7 | . | TRBV5-4 | . | TGTGCCAGCAGTCAGGGGTACGCCTACGAGCAGTACTTC | CASSQGYAYEQYF
TRBJ2-1 | . | TRBV27 | . | TGTGCCAGCAATAGACTATCTCCGTTCTTC | CASNRLSPFF
TRBJ2-3 | TRBD2 | TRBV7-3 | . | TGTGCCAGCAGCTTGGGGACTAGCAGGACAGATACGCAGTATTTT | CASSLGTSRTDTQYF
TRBJ1-5 | TRBD1 | TRBV6-1 | . | TGTGCCAGCAGGACAGGGGAAGGCAATCAGCCCCAGCATTTT | CASRTGEGNQPQHF
TRBJ1-6 | TRBD1 | TRBV15 | . | TGTGCCACCAGCAGAGATATCAGGGGGACAGGGGCAAATTCACCCCTCCACTTT | CATSRDIRGTGANSPLHF
TRBJ2-5 | . | TRBV6-5 | . | TGTGCCAGCAGTTACCGGGTGACGACCCAGTACTTC | CASSYRVTTQYF
TRBJ1-6 | . | TRBV5-1 | once | TGCGCCAGCAGCTTATCCACGCAGGGCTTTGGTTATAATTCACCCCTCCACTTT | CASSLSTQGFGYNSPLHF
TRBJ1-2 | . | TRBV25-1 | few | TGTGCCAGCAGTGAACATCACTATGGCTACACCTTC | CASSEHHYGYTF
TRBJ2-7 | TRBD2 | TRBV27 | . | TGTGCCAGCAGTTTATCTCTAGCGGGAGGGCCTCGGAACGAGCAGTACTTC | CASSLSLAGGPRNEQYF
TRBJ2-3 | TRBD1 | TRBV15 | few | TGTGCCACCAGCAGAGATGGAGGACAGGGTACAGATACGCAGTATTTT | CATSRDGGQGTDTQYF
TRBJ2-5 | TRBD2 | TRBV27 | once | TGTGCCAGCAGTGCCTCGGGCGCGGGAGGGGGGTACCAAGAGACCCAGTACTTC | CASSASGAGGGYQETQYF
TRBJ2-1 | . | TRBV9 | . | TGTGCCAGCAGCCCACCCACCCCTCGAGAGGGAATATACAATGAGCAGTTCTTC | CASSPPTPREGIYNEQFF
TRBJ1-5 | . | TRBV5-8 | . | TGTGCCAGCAGCTTGGCCGAGAATAGCAATCAGCCCCAGCATTTT | CASSLAENSNQPQHF
TRBJ2-2 | . | TRBV10-3 | . | TGTGCCATCAGTGAGTCGGTCCAGGTGAACACCGGGGAGCTGTTTTTT | CAISESVQVNTGELFF
TRBJ2-5 | TRBD1 | TRBV27 | few | TGTGCCAGCAGGCCCTCGACAGGGGAAGAGACCCAGTACTTC | CASRPSTGEETQYF
TRBJ1-2 | . | TRBV2 | . | TGTGCCAGCGGACAGAATAACTATGGCTACACCTTC | CASGQNNYGYTF
TRBJ2-4 | . | TRBV5-4 | . | TGTGCCAGCAGCGTAGACAGGGGAGGGGGCATTCAGTACTTC | CASSVDRGGGIQYF
TRBJ2-1 | . | TRBV7-6 | . | TGTGCCAGCAGCCCGTCTAACGGGGAGAGCAATGAGCAGTTCTTC | CASSPSNGESNEQFF
TRBJ2-3 | TRBD2 | TRBV6-6 | . | TGTGCCAGCAGTACCCCGGGAGGGTTACCAGATACGCAGTATTTT | CASSTPGGLPDTQYF